This T cell receptor beta chain derives from a study of early T cells in non-severe SARS-CoV-2 infection. Across the study: Unpaired chains resulted from sequencing bulk RNA of unsorted whole blood.

TCRdb reprocessed the 5' RACE reads via MiXCR and lists one record per CDR3 protein. The data hold fewer than 65,000 distinct CDR3 sequences, with 7.5% to 10% observed a single time. CDR3 length equals 14 residues. Trimming took 6 bases from V and 10 from J; bases not matched to a gene: 13. Germline assignment: CDR1 KGHSH and CDR2 LQKENI. The TCR sequence derives from an adult who was a healthcare worker with PCR-confirmed SARS-CoV-2 infection or an uninfected control (not recorded which). V usage is TRBV18 and J usage is TRBJ1-1; 8 bases line up with TRBD1. The sample consisted of whole blood. As DNA, the CDR3 is TGTGCCAGCTCGTCGGGACAGGAAAGGTACGGAGCTTTCTTT. Its protein is CASSSGQERYGAFF. The full variable domain, its missing parts supplied by reference TRBV18 and TRBJ1-1, is NAGVMQNPRHLVRRRGQEARLRCSPMKGHSHVYWYRQLPEEGLKFMVYLQKENIIDESGMPKERFSAEFPKEGPSILRIQQVVRGDSAAYFCASSSGQERYGAFFGQGTRLTVV.